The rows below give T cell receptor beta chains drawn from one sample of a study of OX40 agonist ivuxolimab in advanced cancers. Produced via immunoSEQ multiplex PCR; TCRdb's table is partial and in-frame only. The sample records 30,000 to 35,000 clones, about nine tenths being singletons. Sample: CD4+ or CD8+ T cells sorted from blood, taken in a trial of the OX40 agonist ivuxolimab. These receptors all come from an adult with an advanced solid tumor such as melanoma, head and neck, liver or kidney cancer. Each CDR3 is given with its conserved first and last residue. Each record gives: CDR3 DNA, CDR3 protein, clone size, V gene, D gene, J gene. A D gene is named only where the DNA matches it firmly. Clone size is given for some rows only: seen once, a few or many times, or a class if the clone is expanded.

TGTGCCAGCAGTGAGACAGGGGGCGAGACCCAGTACTTC	CASSETGGETQYF	-	TRBV2	TRBD1	TRBJ2-5
TGTGCCAGCAGCTGGCGGGAGGGCCGCGACACCGGGGAGCTGTTTTTT	CASSWREGRDTGELFF	-	TRBV7-9	TRBD2	TRBJ2-2
TGTGCCAGCAGCCCACTAGCGGGAGGGTTCCAAGAGACCCAGTACTTC	CASSPLAGGFQETQYF	-	TRBV27	TRBD2	TRBJ2-5
TGTGCCAGTAGTATAGATTCAGATATGAATGAAGCTTTCTTT	CASSIDSDMNEAFF	-	TRBV19	-	TRBJ1-1
TGTGCCTGGTCCGGGACAGGGGGAATCGAGCAGTACTTC	CAWSGTGGIEQYF	-	TRBV30	TRBD1	TRBJ2-7
TGTGCCAGCAGCTTTCCCGGAATTGAGCAGTTCTTC	CASSFPGIEQFF	-	TRBV7-2	-	TRBJ2-1
TGCGCCAGCAGCCAGACTAGCGGGTTCACCGGGGAGCTGTTTTTT	CASSQTSGFTGELFF	few	TRBV5-1	TRBD2	TRBJ2-2
TGTGCCAGCAGCTTAGCTGCGACACAGAACACTGAAGCTTTCTTT	CASSLAATQNTEAFF	once	TRBV7-2	-	TRBJ1-1
TGTGCTAGCAGCTTCTTAAAAATGAACACTGAAGCTTTCTTT	CASSFLKMNTEAFF	once	TRBV7-7	-	TRBJ1-1
TGTGCCAGCAGCAGACAGTCAGGGGACACTGAAGCTTTCTTT	CASSRQSGDTEAFF	-	TRBV7-2	-	TRBJ1-1
TGTGCCAGCAGCTTACACCGTAACACTGAAGCTTTCTTT	CASSLHRNTEAFF	-	TRBV11-3	-	TRBJ1-1
TGTGCCAGCAGCCTAAAACTAGCGGGAGTCGTGGGTTCCTACAATGAGCAGTTCTTC	CASSLKLAGVVGSYNEQFF	-	TRBV5-5	TRBD2	TRBJ2-1
TGTGCTAGCAGCCCTTTGTTCGCTGGCGGTCGTAACTATGGCTACACCTTC	CASSPLFAGGRNYGYTF	once	TRBV7-6	-	TRBJ1-2
TGTGCCAGCAGCGAGAGGACCAGGGGCTACAATGAGCAGTTCTTC	CASSERTRGYNEQFF	-	TRBV5-4	-	TRBJ2-1
TGTGCCAGCAGCGTATCTAATGAGCAGTTCTTC	CASSVSNEQFF	-	TRBV7-2	-	TRBJ2-1
TGTGCCAGCAGTTTAATGCGACAGGGAATGCCTCAGCCCCAGCATTTT	CASSLMRQGMPQPQHF	-	TRBV27	TRBD1	TRBJ1-5
TGTGCCAGCAGCTTAGTCCGGGGTAACCTTCAGCCCCAGCATTTT	CASSLVRGNLQPQHF	-	TRBV7-2	-	TRBJ1-5
TGTGCCAGCAGGCTAACTCGACAGCAATTCGAAAAACTGTTTTTT	CASRLTRQQFEKLFF	-	TRBV6-5	-	TRBJ1-4